One sample yielded the 32 T cell receptor beta chains listed below, sequenced in a study of CD8 T cells in Susac syndrome. Reverse transcription used roughly 0.5 to 1 ug RNA and random hexamers. A single record per CDR3 protein comes from TCRdb applying MiXCR to the immunoSEQ multiplex PCR reads. This sample has 250,000 to 300,000 distinct CDR3 sequences, with approximately 85% found just once. Input material: CD8+ T cells from PBMCs. The receptors stem from a human donor with multiple sclerosis.

This clonotype was seen a handful of times. The CDR3 sequence is CASSLGGREGPNEQFF. The DNA for the CDR3 is TGTGCCAGCAGCTTAGGAGGGCGGGAGGGCCCGAATGAGCAGTTCTTC. This chain joins TRBV11-3 and TRBJ2-1; TRBD2 matches at 9 bases. Germline V gives CDR1 SGHNT, CDR2 YENEEA. V gave up 1 base and J gave up 7 bases; unmatched junction bases: 8. There are 16 residues in the CDR3.

This chain links TRBV29-1 with TRBJ2-1, with D perhaps matching TRBD2 (6 bases). Germline V gives CDR1 SQVTM, CDR2 ANQGSEA. Trimming shortened V by 7 bases and J by 4 bases, and 8 bases separated the two germline ends. The CDR3 has 11 residues. The CDR3 bases are TGCAGCGCTGGGGGGTACAATGAGCAGTTCTTC. Its protein product is CSAGGYNEQFF.

The V gene is TRBV28, the J gene TRBJ2-1; perhaps TRBD2 as D (6 bases). CDR3 length: 15 residues. Germline CDR1 MDHEN, CDR2 SYDVKM. V lost 6 bases, J lost 0 bases, and 12 bases lay in between. CDR3 sequence reads: CASRASASSYNEQFF. CDR3 nucleotides: TGTGCCAGCAGGGCTAGCGCGAGCTCCTACAATGAGCAGTTCTTC.

A note on this clonotype: Relative to the germline gene, one junction end is altered; a read error may explain this. The chain has TRBV9 and TRBJ2-3, with TRBD2 matching 7 bases. Germline V gene data show CDR1 as SGDLS and CDR2 as YYNGEE. The CDR3 contains 19 residues. CDR3 nucleotides: TGTGCCAGCAGCGGTCAGCGGGAACAGGTGGCACACAGCACAGATACGCCGTATTTT. This translates into CASSGQREQVAHSTDTPYF.

The DNA of the CDR3 is TGTGCCAGCAGTTACTCAGAAGGCACCGGAAACACCATATATTTT. As protein: CASSYSEGTGNTIYF. This chain links TRBV6-5 with TRBJ1-3; D gene unclear. Germline V gives CDR1 MNHEY, CDR2 SVGAGI. With 0 bases removed from V and 4 bases from J, the gap between germline ends came to 10 bases. The CDR3 extends over 15 amino acids.

This clonotype is a singleton in its sample. V and J are TRBV5-1 and TRBJ1-1; tentatively, D is TRBD1 (6 bases). V was pared by 4 bases and J by 2 bases, with 12 bases between. Germline CDR1 reads SGHRS; CDR2 reads YFSETQ. The CDR3 runs to 14 residues. The CDR3 nucleotides are TGCGCCAGCAGCCCATGGACAGACAACACTGAAGCTTTCTTT. Its translation is CASSPWTDNTEAFF.

This chain joins TRBV28 and TRBJ2-1, with 10 bases identical to TRBD2. The germline V gene has CDR1 MDHEN and CDR2 SYDVKM. CDR3 length equals 16 residues. The J segment lost 3 bases and the V segment lost 2 bases, leaving 4 bases of the junction unmatched. CDR3 protein: CASSLAASGSYNEQFF. The CDR3 nucleotides are TGTGCCAGCAGTTTAGCGGCTAGCGGGAGCTACAATGAGCAGTTCTTC.

The chain is built from TRBV9 and TRBJ2-1; weak D call: TRBD2 (5 bases). The ends were cut back, 4 bases at V and 0 bases at J, with 14 bases in the middle. This CDR3 has 16 amino acids. Germline loops: CDR1 SGDLS, CDR2 YYNGEE. The CDR3 nucleotides are TGTGCCAGCAGCAAGATTGAAGCGGTCTCCTACAATGAGCAGTTCTTC. Translation: CASSKIEAVSYNEQFF. Complete variable domain (other parts from reference TRBV9 and TRBJ2-1): DSGVTQTPKHLITATGQRVTLRCSPRSGDLSVYWYQQSLDQGLQFLIQYYNGEERAKGNILERFSAQQFPDLHSELNLSSLELGDSALYFCASSKIEAVSYNEQFFGPGTRLTVL.

The chain couples TRBV27 to TRBJ2-1; unclear D gene. The CDR3 length is 12 residues. CDR1 and CDR2 from the germline V gene are MNHEY and SMNVEV (reference sequence). The CDR3 nucleotides read TGTGCGAGCTATAGCTCCTACAATGAGCAGTTCTTC. Translating it yields CASYSSYNEQFF.

A note on this clonotype: The CDR3 end shows no conserved phenylalanine or tryptophan, and so a read error is likely. The V call is TRBV6-1, the J call TRBJ1-1; TRBD1 might be the D (5 bases). Germline V CDR1 and CDR2: MNHNS, SASEGT. The V gene lost 6 bases and the J gene lost 0 bases, with 17 bases spanning the gap. The CDR3 contains 16 residues. CDR3 sequence reads: CASRLETGTVNTEAFL. The CDR3 DNA follows: TGTGCCAGCAGACTAGAGACCGGGACTGTGAACACTGAAGCTTTCCTT.

This clonotype was seen a handful of times. The genes are TRBV12-3 or TRBV12-4 and TRBJ1-5; D remains ambiguous. V was shortened by 3 bases and J by 6 bases, with 3 bases between the two germline ends. The CDR3 totals 11 residues. Here the CDR3 DNA reads TGTGCCAGCAGTTTCGGTCAGCCCCAGCATTTT. It codes for CASSFGQPQHF.

With respect to this clonotype: As the CDR3 is not closed by the conserved phenylalanine or tryptophan, this likely results from a read error. This chain connects TRBV5-1 to TRBJ2-7; 9 positions agree with TRBD1. V trimming: 2 bases; J trimming: 1 base; junction bases outside the gene matches: 1. The CDR3 runs to 14 residues. Germline CDR1 reads SGHRS; CDR2 reads YFSETQ. The CDR3 coding sequence is TGCGCCAGCAGCTTCGGGACAGGGTCCTACGAGCAGTACTGC. It specifies CASSFGTGSYEQYC.

A single count supports this clonotype. The J gene is TRBJ2-7, the V gene TRBV13; 12 nucleotides line up with TRBD2. Germline-derived CDR1 and CDR2 are PRHDT and FYEKMQ (reference sequence). The J segment lost 7 bases and the V segment lost 7 bases, leaving 20 bases of the junction unmatched. The CDR3 has 18 amino acids. CDR3 protein: CASTEGGRLAGEGLEQYF. The CDR3 DNA sequence: TGTGCCAGCACCGAAGGTGGGAGACTAGCGGGAGAGGGTCTAGAGCAGTACTTC. The full variable domain, rest sourced from reference TRBV13 and TRBJ2-7, is AAGVIQSPRHLIKEKRETATLKCYPIPRHDTVYWYQQGPGQDPQFLISFYEKMQSDKGSIPDRFSAQQFSDYHSELNMSSLELGDSALYFCASTEGGRLAGEGLEQYFGPGTRLTVT.

The rearrangement uses TRBV27 and TRBJ2-7; 10 positions match TRBD1. After removal of 2 bases from V and 1 base from J, the junction contained 8 bases not matched to a gene. Germline V CDR1 and CDR2: MNHEY, SMNVEV (reference sequence). The CDR3 is 17 amino acids. The CDR3: CASSLGTGESGSYEQYF. The CDR3 region has the DNA TGTGCCAGCAGTTTAGGGACAGGGGAGTCGGGTTCCTACGAGCAGTACTTC.

The chain joins TRBV9 to TRBJ1-1; possibly TRBD1 for D (6 bases). V lost 3 bases and J 11 bases, leaving 17 bases between the germline ends. The CDR3 has 13 residues. Germline V gene lookup returns CDR1 SGDLS and CDR2 YYNGEE. In DNA, the CDR3 is TGTGCCAGCAGCGCCCCGAACAGGGTCGAGGCTTTCTTT. Translated, it gives CASSAPNRVEAFF.

The chain has TRBV6-4 and TRBJ1-5, with D uncertain. The germline CDR1 and CDR2 sequences are MRHNA and SNTAGT. This CDR3 spans 15 amino acids. V was pared by 3 bases and J by 1 base, with 10 bases between. CDR3 in DNA: TGTGCCAGCAGTGAAATGGTCGTGAGCAATCAGCCCCAGCATTTT. This codes for CASSEMVVSNQPQHF.

V and J are TRBV14 and TRBJ1-1; the match to TRBD1 covers 9 bases. Looked up from germline, CDR1 is SGHDN and CDR2 is FVKESK. The junction had 4 bases not matched to a gene; V was cut back by 3 bases and J by 2 bases. This CDR3 has 15 amino acids. CDR3 region: CASSHFTGGNTEAFF. The CDR3 coding sequence is TGTGCCAGCAGCCATTTTACAGGGGGCAACACTGAAGCTTTCTTT.

The chain is built from TRBV19 and TRBJ2-7; 7 bases align to TRBD2. The V gene end was trimmed by 4 bases and the J gene end by 1 base; junction bases not matched to a gene: 4. Germline CDR1 and CDR2: LNHDA and SQIVND (reference sequence). The CDR3 sequence is 14 residues long. DNA of the CDR3: TGTGCCAGTAGTAGGGGACTACCATCCTACGAGCAGTACTTC. It specifies CASSRGLPSYEQYF.

J is TRBJ2-2 and V is TRBV20-1; TRBD1 matches 8 bases. The CDR3 is 16 amino acids. Germline CDR1 DFQATT, CDR2 SNEGSKA (reference sequence). V lost 4 bases and J lost 6; bases outside the gene matches: 13. CDR3 DNA sequence: TGCAGTGCTAAGGCGCCGGACAGGGCGTTTTCCGGGGAGCTGTTTTTT. Encoded protein: CSAKAPDRAFSGELFF.

This chain links TRBV12-3 or TRBV12-4 with TRBJ1-4; no clear D. The V end was cut by 7 bases, the J end by 8 bases, with 14 bases between. The CDR3 has 13 amino acids. The CDR3 nucleotides are TGTGCCAGCAAAAATACAATTTTAGAAAAACTGTTTTTT. This sequence encodes CASKNTILEKLFF.

The chain's CDR3 is CSARDSGRVYNEQFF. CDR3 coding DNA: TGCAGTGCTAGAGATAGCGGGAGGGTCTACAATGAGCAGTTCTTC. The gene calls are TRBV20-1 and TRBJ2-1, with TRBD2 matching over 11 bases. The CDR3 is 15 residues long. V shed 0 bases, J shed 3 bases, and the junction held 1 base outside the gene matches. Germline CDR1 is DFQATT and CDR2 is SNEGSKA (reference sequence).

The chain combines TRBV4-1 with TRBJ1-1; no clear D gene. Trimming pared 4 bases from V and 8 bases from J, leaving 11 bases between. The CDR3 covers 12 residues. Germline assignment: CDR1 MGHRA and CDR2 YSYEKL. CDR3 sequence: CASSPSGLEAFF. The CDR3 DNA follows: TGCGCCAGCAGCCCTTCGGGGTTAGAAGCTTTCTTT.

This chain links TRBV28 with TRBJ2-7, with D possibly being TRBD2 (5 bases). Trimming pared 6 bases from V and 3 bases from J, leaving 15 bases between. The germline V gene encodes CDR1 MDHEN and CDR2 SYDVKM. The CDR3 spans 14 residues. The CDR3 region has the DNA TGTGCCAGCAGCTGGGTAGCGACCGGCTACGAGCAGTACTTC. Translating gives CASSWVATGYEQYF.

This chain joins TRBV6-1 and TRBJ1-2; maybe TRBD1 (5 bases). From germline, CDR1 is MNHNS and CDR2 SASEGT. The V end lost 6 bases, the J end lost 0 bases, and 11 bases lay between the germline ends. CDR3 length: 14 residues. CDR3 nucleotides: TGTGCCAGCAGATGGGACGGATCTAACTATGGCTACACCTTC. It yields the protein CASRWDGSNYGYTF.

The rearrangement links TRBV27 to TRBJ1-5; weak D call: TRBD1 (5 bases). Trimming took 6 bases from V and 6 from J, leaving 18 bases between them. The CDR3 is 15 amino acids. The germline gives CDR1 MNHEY, CDR2 SMNVEV (reference sequence). CDR3 amino acids: CASSAWAGYGQPQHF. In DNA, the CDR3 is TGTGCCAGCAGCGCGTGGGCAGGGTACGGTCAGCCCCAGCATTTT.

The chain is built from TRBV20-1 and TRBJ2-7, with unresolved D. The CDR3 is made up of 16 amino acids. V was shortened by 1 base and J by 1 base, with 17 bases between the two germline ends. Germline CDR1 is DFQATT and CDR2 is SNEGSKA (reference sequence). The CDR3 DNA sequence: TGCAGTGCTAGAGGAAATTCGGCGGAAAATTCCTACGAGCAGTACTTC. Its protein is CSARGNSAENSYEQYF.

The genes are TRBV27 and TRBJ2-1; TRBD2 agrees at 10 bases. This CDR3 contains 16 residues. Trimming at V came to 4 bases and at J to 8 bases, leaving 11 bases not matched to a gene. Germline-derived CDR1 and CDR2 are MNHEY and SMNVEV (reference sequence). The CDR3 sequence is CASSSDLAGESDEQFF. In DNA form, the CDR3 reads TGTGCCAGCAGTTCCGATCTAGCGGGAGAGTCTGATGAGCAGTTCTTC.

The V and J genes are TRBV27 and TRBJ2-7; 10 nucleotides line up with TRBD1. Germline V gene data show CDR1 as MNHEY and CDR2 as SMNVEV (reference sequence). CDR3 length: 15 residues. V lost 5 bases and J lost 2; bases outside the gene matches: 6. The CDR3 spells CASSLDRGPTYEQYF. CDR3 in DNA: TGTGCCAGCAGTCTCGACAGGGGGCCCACCTACGAGCAGTACTTC.

V usage is TRBV5-6 and J usage is TRBJ2-7; D possibly corresponds to TRBD2 (6 bases). The V gene lost 2 bases and the J gene lost 6 bases, with 12 bases spanning the gap. CDR3 length: 13 amino acids. The germline V gene has CDR1 SGHDT and CDR2 YYEEEE. CDR3 nucleotides: TGTGCCAGCAGCTTATCTTCGGGGGTCGAGCAGTACTTC. Protein product: CASSLSSGVEQYF.

The rearrangement joins TRBV3-1 to TRBJ2-1; no clear D. Germline V gene sequence: CDR1 LGHDT, CDR2 YNNKEL (reference sequence). With 0 bases removed from V and 2 bases from J, the gap between germline ends came to 14 bases. The CDR3 sequence is 17 residues long. As DNA, the CDR3 is TGTGCCAGCAGCCAAGACCAGATTGGTCCTCCCTACAATGAGCAGTTCTTC. Protein sequence: CASSQDQIGPPYNEQFF.

The chain has TRBV6-1 and TRBJ1-1, with D maybe TRBD1 (6 bases). The ends were cut back, 7 bases at V and 5 bases at J, with 14 bases in the middle. The CDR3 extends over 13 amino acids. Germline CDR1 reads MNHNS; CDR2 reads SASEGT. CDR3 in DNA: TGTGCCAGCATGGGGGGGCGCGTAACTGAAGCTTTCTTT. Residues: CASMGGRVTEAFF.

This clonotype was picked up a small number of times. The chain employs TRBV28 and TRBJ2-7; D might be TRBD2 (5 bases). From germline, CDR1 is MDHEN and CDR2 SYDVKM. The CDR3 is 12 amino acids. Trimming removed 6 bases at V and 4 bases at J, with 10 bases between. The CDR3 region has the DNA TGTGCCAGCAGGAAAGGACTGTACGAGCAGTACTTC. It codes for CASRKGLYEQYF.